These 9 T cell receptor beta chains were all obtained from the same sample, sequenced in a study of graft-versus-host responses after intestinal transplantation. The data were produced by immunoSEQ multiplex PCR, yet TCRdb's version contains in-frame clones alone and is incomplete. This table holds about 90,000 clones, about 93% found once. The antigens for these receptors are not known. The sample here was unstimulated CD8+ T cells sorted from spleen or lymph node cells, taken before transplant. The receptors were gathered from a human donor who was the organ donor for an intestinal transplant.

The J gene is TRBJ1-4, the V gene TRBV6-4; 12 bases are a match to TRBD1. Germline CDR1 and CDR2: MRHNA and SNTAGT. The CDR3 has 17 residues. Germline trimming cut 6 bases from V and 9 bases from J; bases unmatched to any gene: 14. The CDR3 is CASSEGTGGGLEKKLFF. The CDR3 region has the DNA TGTGCCAGCAGCGAAGGGACAGGGGGCGGATTAGAGAAAAAACTGTTTTTT.

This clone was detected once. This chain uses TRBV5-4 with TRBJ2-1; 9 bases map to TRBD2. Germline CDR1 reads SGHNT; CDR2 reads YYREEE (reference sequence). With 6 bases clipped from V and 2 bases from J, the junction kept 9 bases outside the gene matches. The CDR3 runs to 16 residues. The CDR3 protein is CASTQTLAGTYNEQFF. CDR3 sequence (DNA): TGTGCCAGCACCCAGACCCTAGCGGGAACCTACAATGAGCAGTTCTTC.

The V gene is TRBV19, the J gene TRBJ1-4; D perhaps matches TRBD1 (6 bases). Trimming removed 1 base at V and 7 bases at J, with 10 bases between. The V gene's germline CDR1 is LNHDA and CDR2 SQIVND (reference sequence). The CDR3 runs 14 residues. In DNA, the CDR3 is TGTGCCAGTAGTATAGTATCGGACAGTGAAAAACTGTTTTTT. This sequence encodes CASSIVSDSEKLFF.

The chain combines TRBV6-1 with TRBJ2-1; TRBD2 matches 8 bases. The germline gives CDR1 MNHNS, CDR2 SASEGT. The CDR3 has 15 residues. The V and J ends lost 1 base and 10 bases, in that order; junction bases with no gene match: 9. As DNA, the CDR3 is TGTGCCAGCAGTGAAGAGGCGGGGGGCAGCCGCGAGCAGTTCTTC. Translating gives CASSEEAGGSREQFF.

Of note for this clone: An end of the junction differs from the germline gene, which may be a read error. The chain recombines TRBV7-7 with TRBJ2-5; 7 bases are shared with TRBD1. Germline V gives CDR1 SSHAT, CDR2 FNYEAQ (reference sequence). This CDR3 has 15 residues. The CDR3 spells CASSLGETGQETQYF. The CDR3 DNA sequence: TGTGCTAGCAGCTTAGGGGAGACAGGGCAAGAGACCCAGTACTTC.

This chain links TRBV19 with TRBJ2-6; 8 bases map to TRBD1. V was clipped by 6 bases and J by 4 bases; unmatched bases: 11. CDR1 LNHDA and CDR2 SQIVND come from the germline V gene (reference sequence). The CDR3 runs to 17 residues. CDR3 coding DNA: TGTGCCAGTAGCCCCCTGCAGGGGGCGTGGGGGGCCAACGTCCTGACTTTC. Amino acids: CASSPLQGAWGANVLTF. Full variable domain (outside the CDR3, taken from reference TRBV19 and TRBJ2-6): DGGITQSPKYLFRKEGQNVTLSCEQNLNHDAMYWYRQDPGQGLRLIYYSQIVNDFQKGDIAEGYSVSREKKESFPLTVTSAQKNPTAFYLCASSPLQGAWGANVLTFGAGSRLTVL.

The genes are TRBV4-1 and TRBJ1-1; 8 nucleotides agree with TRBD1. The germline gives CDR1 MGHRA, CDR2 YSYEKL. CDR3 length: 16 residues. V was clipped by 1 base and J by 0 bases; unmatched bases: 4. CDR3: CASSQVQGVLNTEAFF. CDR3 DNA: TGCGCCAGCAGCCAAGTACAGGGGGTTTTGAACACTGAAGCTTTCTTT.

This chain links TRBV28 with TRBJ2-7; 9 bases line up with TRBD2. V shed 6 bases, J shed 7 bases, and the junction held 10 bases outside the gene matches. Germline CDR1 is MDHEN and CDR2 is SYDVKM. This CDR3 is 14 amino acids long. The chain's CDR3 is CASRRGGRGWEQYF. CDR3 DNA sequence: TGTGCCAGCAGGCGGGGGGGCAGGGGTTGGGAGCAGTACTTC.

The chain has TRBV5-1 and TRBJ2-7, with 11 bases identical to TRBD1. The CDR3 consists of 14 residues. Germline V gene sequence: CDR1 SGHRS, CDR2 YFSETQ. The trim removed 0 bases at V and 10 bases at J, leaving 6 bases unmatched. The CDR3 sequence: CASSLGWTGGPQYF. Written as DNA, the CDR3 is TGCGCCAGCAGCTTGGGTTGGACAGGGGGCCCTCAGTACTTC.